This record covers a single TCR beta chain. Antigen specificity is unknown. The sample comes from a study of T cells after yellow fever vaccination. On the study more broadly: Preparation of the low-cell-number fractions used SMART-Seq v4 Ultra Low Input.

One entry per CDR3 protein, called by TCRdb with MiXCR from the 5' RACE reads. This table holds around 250,000 distinct CDR3 sequences, around 5.3% found once. Study-level findings and limits: Contaminants from the bulk population, in the form of abundant clonotypes, could be found in FACS-sorted repertoires. Clones that expanded after primary vaccination mostly reappeared after the booster (96% CD4, roughly 90% CD8).

The receptor was derived from a man in his late teens or twenties who received the YFV17D yellow fever vaccine. The sample consisted of CD4+ T cells sorted from PBMCs, taken on the day of the yellow fever booster vaccination.

The CDR3, as DNA: TGCAGTGCTAGAGATAGTTCTAGGCAAGAGACCCAGTACTTC. Translation gives CSARDSSRQETQYF. The J gene is TRBJ2-5, the V gene TRBV20-1; D uncertain. V was cut by 0 bases and J by 2 bases, with 10 bases left in between. The CDR3 totals 14 residues. Germline assignment: CDR1 DFQATT and CDR2 SNEGSKA (reference sequence).